The next 10 T cell receptor beta chains were all read from a single sample in a study of blood T cell repertoires in COVID-19. Generated by immunoSEQ multiplex PCR, the TCRdb table keeps only in-frame clones and is missing some. Altogether 200,000 to 250,000 clones are present, around 80% being singletons, with the ten largest covering more than 10%. The sample consisted of peripheral blood. The source is a woman aged 40-49 years with acute or convalescent COVID-19.

The rearrangement links TRBV18 to TRBJ2-3; D remains unclear. This CDR3 is built from 12 residues. Germline CDR1 and CDR2: KGHSH and LQKENI. V lost 3 bases and J 4 bases, leaving 5 bases between the germline ends. As DNA, the CDR3 is TGTGCCAGCTCACCCCGGGCAGATACGCAGTATTTT. It codes for CASSPRADTQYF.

This clone was found once. The chain has TRBV19 and TRBJ1-2; possible D gene TRBD1, 6 bases. V was shortened by 7 bases and J by 1 base, with 22 bases between the two germline ends. This CDR3 spans 17 amino acids. From germline, CDR1 is LNHDA and CDR2 SQIVND (reference sequence). CDR3 in DNA: TGTGCCAGTAAGGCGTCGGACAGAAACTTTTTTAACTATGGCTACACCTTC. It is translated as CASKASDRNFFNYGYTF.

This sequence joins TRBV6-4 and TRBJ2-3; 11 bases match TRBD2. CDR1 is MRHNA, CDR2 SNTAGT, per germline. The CDR3 sequence is 16 residues long. The V and J ends lost 2 bases and 2 bases, in that order; junction bases with no gene match: 3. The CDR3: CASSDASGGSTDTQYF. The CDR3 DNA is TGTGCCAGCAGTGACGCTAGCGGGGGGTCCACAGATACGCAGTATTTT.

This clone was seen at least ten times. This rearrangement joins TRBV28 to TRBJ1-3; a possible D gene is TRBD1 (6 bases). CDR1 is MDHEN and CDR2 is SYDVKM in the germline V gene. CDR3 length equals 18 residues. Trimming pared 10 bases from V and 0 bases from J, leaving 25 bases between. The CDR3 DNA sequence: TGTGCCACCGGAACGACAGGTGGATGGGCATACTCTGGAAACACCATATATTTT. This gives the protein CATGTTGGWAYSGNTIYF.

This clone has only one observation. The chain links TRBV6-6 to TRBJ2-7, with 10 bases aligning to TRBD1. Germline V gene lookup returns CDR1 MNHNY and CDR2 SVGAGI (reference sequence). J was trimmed by 4 bases and V by 10 bases; bases with no gene match: 13. The CDR3 length is 15 residues. The CDR3 here is CATAGPGQGRYEQYF. The CDR3, as DNA: TGTGCCACCGCCGGACCGGGACAGGGGCGGTACGAGCAGTACTTC.

This clone came up once. CDR3 bases: TGCGCCAGCAGTCCCTGGAGGGGTGAAGCTTTCTTT. It translates to CASSPWRGEAFF. The chain couples TRBV23-1 to TRBJ1-1; D is possibly TRBD1 (5 bases). TRBV23-1 is classed as an ORF, of uncertain function. The CDR3 is 12 amino acids. Deletions cut 4 bases from V and 7 bases from J, with 10 bases between.

This chain joins TRBV4-3 and TRBJ2-3, with D possibly matching TRBD1 (6 bases). V was clipped by 0 bases and J by 3 bases, with 10 bases between them. Germline V gene sequence: CDR1 LGHNA, CDR2 YSLEER. CDR3 length: 15 amino acids. The CDR3 region has the DNA TGCGCCAGCAGCCAAGAGCAGGGGCGGACAGATACGCAGTATTTT. Protein: CASSQEQGRTDTQYF.

This chain uses TRBV2 with TRBJ2-5; tentatively, D is TRBD1 (6 bases). The CDR3 spans 13 residues. V lost 7 bases and J lost 2, with 11 bases in between. Germline CDR1 and CDR2: SNHLY and FYNNEI. The CDR3: CASMSGQQETQYF. The CDR3 DNA follows: TGTGCCAGCATGTCCGGACAGCAAGAGACCCAGTACTTC.

The gene calls are TRBV10-3 and TRBJ2-7; the match to TRBD2 covers 11 bases. Unmatched junction bases numbered 3, after V lost 7 bases and J lost 4 bases. CDR3 length: 13 amino acids. Germline V gives CDR1 ENHRY, CDR2 SYGVKD. The DNA of the CDR3 is TGTGCCATCAAGACTAGCGGGGAGTACGAGCAGTACTTC. Encoded protein: CAIKTSGEYEQYF.

This chain joins TRBV29-1 and TRBJ1-3; D gene ambiguous. CDR3 length equals 11 residues. V lost 0 bases and J 5 bases, leaving 2 bases between the germline ends. CDR1 is SQVTM and CDR2 is ANQGSEA in the germline V gene. The CDR3 DNA reads as TGCAGCGTTGAAGACAGAAACACCATATATTTT. Encoded protein: CSVEDRNTIYF.